The rows below give T cell receptor beta chains drawn from one sample of a study of cytomegalovirus exposure and HLA in healthy donors. Clones were sequenced by immunoSEQ multiplex PCR, and TCRdb holds only the in-frame ones, with some missing. Of more than 150,000 clones listed, around four fifths are singletons. Sequenced sample: PBMCs. These receptors all come from a man aged 45-60 years in good health and CMV-seronegative. CDR3s include the opening cysteine and the closing phenylalanine or tryptophan. The order of the fields is CDR3 DNA, CDR3 protein, V gene, J gene, clone size, CDR3 length, D gene. The D gene is left open where the match is weak. Clone size appears in some rows only: once, few, many, or a class for an expanded clone.

TGTGCCACCAGCAGAGATCCGGGGGAAGAGACCCAGTACTTC	CATSRDPGEETQYF	TRBV15	TRBJ2-5	.	14	.
TGTGCCAGCCAACAACGGGACAGACGCAATCAGCCCCAGCATTTT	CASQQRDRRNQPQHF	TRBV19	TRBJ1-5	.	15	TRBD1
TGTGCCACCTATGGAGGCCCGAACATTCAGTACTTC	CATYGGPNIQYF	TRBV2	TRBJ2-4	.	12	.
TGTGCCAGCAGCTGGGGACAGCCTGCGTACGAGCAGTACTTC	CASSWGQPAYEQYF	TRBV7-9	TRBJ2-7	once	14	TRBD1
TGTGCCAGCAGCTCCCAGGGGATCGGGGAGCTGTTTTTT	CASSSQGIGELFF	TRBV7-6	TRBJ2-2	.	13	.
TGTGCCAGCAGTTCCCCCTCAGGGGCCCAAAATGAAAAACTGTTTTTT	CASSSPSGAQNEKLFF	TRBV28	TRBJ1-4	.	16	.
TGTGCCAGTCATAATAGTTTTCCAGGGACTGAAGCTTTCTTT	CASHNSFPGTEAFF	TRBV19	TRBJ1-1	.	14	.
TGTGCCAGTAGTAGGGACAGGGGAAGGGAGACCCAGTACTTC	CASSRDRGRETQYF	TRBV19	TRBJ2-5	.	14	TRBD1
TGTGCCAGCACGACAGCGTTAGGACCCCTCCACTTT	CASTTALGPLHF	TRBV6-5	TRBJ1-6	.	12	.
TGTGCCAGCACCGACAGGGGCCGAGCCGGGGAGCTGTTTTTT	CASTDRGRAGELFF	TRBV2	TRBJ2-2	.	14	TRBD1
TGTGCCAGCAGCTTCAGCCCGGGGGAAGCAAAACTGTTTTTT	CASSFSPGEAKLFF	TRBV27	TRBJ1-4	.	14	.
TGTGCCAGCAGCGGCGTGGGGGGTGCCAATTCACCCCTCCACTTT	CASSGVGGANSPLHF	TRBV9	TRBJ1-6	.	15	.
TGTGCCAGCAGCCCCGGTTGGGCGGGGAACACCGGGGAGCTGTTTTTT	CASSPGWAGNTGELFF	TRBV7-9	TRBJ2-2	.	16	.
TGTGCCAGCAGCTTGACTAGCGGGCCAGGGACCCAGTACTTC	CASSLTSGPGTQYF	TRBV5-5	TRBJ2-5	.	14	TRBD2
TGTGCCAGCAGCCCCAGGGCCCTAAGGGGGAGCTCTGGGGCCAACGTCCTGACTTTC	CASSPRALRGSSGANVLTF	TRBV7-3	TRBJ2-6	.	19	.
TGTGCCAGCAGCACCACCAGGGGGCTGGATGGCTACACCTTC	CASSTTRGLDGYTF	TRBV7-2	TRBJ1-2	.	14	TRBD1